This record concerns one T cell receptor beta chain sequence. The antigen remains undetermined. The sample is drawn from a study of T cell responses to AZD1222 COVID-19 vaccine. Across the whole study: Second doses at about 4 or about 12 weeks were pooled. Study-wide results and limits: Mostly white British, mostly female donors; authors suggested clonal diversity may be underestimated. Seropositive status at baseline applied to only six AZD1222 recipients. Regions 160-218 and 743-854 held dominance among vaccine-associated CD4 TCRs, which spanned spike.

Here immunoSEQ multiplex PCR was the method, and the copy in TCRdb shows in-frame clones only, minus some. The profile covers about 130,000 clones, with more than 70% appearing a single time and more than 9% taken by the ten largest. The V gene lost 8 bases and the J gene lost 2 bases, with 10 bases spanning the gap. Looked up from germline, CDR1 is SGHDT and CDR2 is YYEEEE. The CDR3 sequence is 12 residues long. The J gene is TRBJ1-1, the V gene TRBV5-6; D call uncertain. The TCR comes from an adult in good health. The sample in question was peripheral blood, obtained on day 0 of AZD1222 vaccination. CDR3 coding DNA: TGTGCCAGGGTAGGACCTAACACTGAAGCTTTCTTT. Amino acid sequence: CARVGPNTEAFF. Full variable domain (missing parts from reference TRBV5-6 and TRBJ1-1): DAGVTQSPTHLIKTRGQQVTLRCSPKSGHDTVSWYQQALGQGPQFIFQYYEEEERQRGNFPDRFSGHQFPNYSSELNVNALLLGDSALYLCARVGPNTEAFFGQGTRLTVV.